The rows below give T cell receptor beta chains drawn from one sample of a study of T cells in Graves' hyperthyroidism and ophthalmopathy. TCRdb passed the multiplex PCR reads through MiXCR, listing each CDR3 protein once. The table shows about 590,000 distinct CDR3 sequences, with more than 13% occurring only once. The sequencing input was blood. The receptor source for this set is a woman in her late teens or twenties with Graves' ophthalmopathy. Each CDR3 is given with its conserved first and last residue. The D gene is left open where the match is weak. Part of the rows lack a size; the others show once, few, many or a class for expanded clones.

abundance: few; d_gene: TRBD1; v_gene: TRBV7-2; j_gene: TRBJ2-7; CDR3nt: TGTGCCTGCAGCCCACAGGGGTACGAGCAGTACTTC; CDR3aa: CACSPQGYEQYF
abundance: .; d_gene: TRBD2; v_gene: TRBV18; j_gene: TRBJ2-7; CDR3nt: TGTGCCAGCTCACCCGGACTAGCGGGAGGGAAGCAGTACTTC; CDR3aa: CASSPGLAGGKQYF
abundance: many; d_gene: .; v_gene: TRBV29-1; j_gene: TRBJ2-3; CDR3nt: TGCAGCGTCGCCACCCGCAGGGTGTTAGCAGATACGCAGTATTTT; CDR3aa: CSVATRRVLADTQYF
abundance: many; d_gene: TRBD1; v_gene: TRBV11-3; j_gene: TRBJ2-5; CDR3nt: TGTGCCAGCAGCTATGGCCGGGACAGGGCTCAAGGGGGGGAGACCCAGTACTTC; CDR3aa: CASSYGRDRAQGGETQYF
abundance: many; d_gene: .; v_gene: TRBV7-8; j_gene: TRBJ2-7; CDR3nt: TGTGCCAGCAGCCCCCCCCGTAGGGATCGGGACGAGCAGTACTTC; CDR3aa: CASSPPRRDRDEQYF
abundance: .; d_gene: TRBD2; v_gene: TRBV5-6; j_gene: TRBJ2-7; CDR3nt: TGTGCCAGCAGCTTAGGGGGACTAGCGGGAGGGAGGTACGAGCAGTACTTC; CDR3aa: CASSLGGLAGGRYEQYF
abundance: few; d_gene: .; v_gene: TRBV15; j_gene: TRBJ1-3; CDR3nt: TGTGCCACCAGCAGAGCGGCAGGGGCTGGAAACACCATATATTTT; CDR3aa: CATSRAAGAGNTIYF
abundance: many; d_gene: .; v_gene: TRBV7-2; j_gene: TRBJ2-2; CDR3nt: TGTGCCAGCAGGTATGGCACCGGGGAGCTGTTTTTT; CDR3aa: CASRYGTGELFF
abundance: many; d_gene: .; v_gene: TRBV28; j_gene: TRBJ1-4; CDR3nt: TGTGCCAGCAGCCAACGGGGGACACGAAAGCCGAATGAAAAACTGTTTTTT; CDR3aa: CASSQRGTRKPNEKLFF
abundance: many; d_gene: .; v_gene: TRBV11-2; j_gene: TRBJ2-5; CDR3nt: TGTGCCAGCAGCTCGACAGACCTTTACGAGACCCAGTACTTC; CDR3aa: CASSSTDLYETQYF
abundance: few; d_gene: .; v_gene: TRBV19; j_gene: TRBJ1-5; CDR3nt: TGTGCCAGTAGCCGGGGGTCGGGGCACTTTCAGCCCCAGCATTTT; CDR3aa: CASSRGSGHFQPQHF
abundance: many; d_gene: .; v_gene: TRBV27; j_gene: TRBJ2-7; CDR3nt: TGTGCCAGCAGGATGGACCACACAGTGTCCGAGCAGTACTTC; CDR3aa: CASRMDHTVSEQYF
abundance: few; d_gene: TRBD1; v_gene: TRBV7-8; j_gene: TRBJ1-1; CDR3nt: TGTGCCAGCATGAGGGGGCGGGACACTGAAGCTTTCTTT; CDR3aa: CASMRGRDTEAFF
abundance: .; d_gene: .; v_gene: TRBV6-2/TRBV6-3; j_gene: TRBJ2-1; CDR3nt: TGTGCCAGCATAAATCAGGGGCTAACCTACGAGCAGTTCTTC; CDR3aa: CASINQGLTYEQFF